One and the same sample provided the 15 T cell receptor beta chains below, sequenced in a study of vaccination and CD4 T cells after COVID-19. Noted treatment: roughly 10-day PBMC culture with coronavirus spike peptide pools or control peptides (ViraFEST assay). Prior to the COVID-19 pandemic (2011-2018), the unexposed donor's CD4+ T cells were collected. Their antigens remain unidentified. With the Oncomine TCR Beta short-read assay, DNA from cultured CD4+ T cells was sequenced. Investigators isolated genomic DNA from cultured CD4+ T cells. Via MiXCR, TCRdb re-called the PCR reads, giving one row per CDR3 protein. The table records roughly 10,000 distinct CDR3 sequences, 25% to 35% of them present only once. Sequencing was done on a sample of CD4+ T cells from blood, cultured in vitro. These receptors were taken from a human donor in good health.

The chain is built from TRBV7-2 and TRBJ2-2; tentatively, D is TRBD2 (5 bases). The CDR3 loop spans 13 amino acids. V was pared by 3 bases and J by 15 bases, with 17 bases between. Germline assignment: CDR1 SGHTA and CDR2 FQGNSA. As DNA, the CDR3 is TGTGCCAGCAGCTTGGGGAGCTCCGGGGAAATGTTTTTT. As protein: CASSLGSSGEMFF.

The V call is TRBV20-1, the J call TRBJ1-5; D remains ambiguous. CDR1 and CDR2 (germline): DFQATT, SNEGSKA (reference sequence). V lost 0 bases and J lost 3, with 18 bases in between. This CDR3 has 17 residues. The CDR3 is CSARDSSAGRYNQPQHF. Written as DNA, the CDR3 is TGCAGTGCTAGAGATTCGTCAGCGGGCCGGTACAATCAGCCCCAGCATTTT.

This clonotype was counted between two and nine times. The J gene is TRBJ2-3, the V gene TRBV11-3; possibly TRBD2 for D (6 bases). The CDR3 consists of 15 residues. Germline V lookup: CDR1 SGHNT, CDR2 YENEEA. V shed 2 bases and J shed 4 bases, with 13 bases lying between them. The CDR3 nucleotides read TGTGCCAGCAGCTTATCCGCAGGGAGGCCAGATACGCAGTATTTT. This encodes CASSLSAGRPDTQYF. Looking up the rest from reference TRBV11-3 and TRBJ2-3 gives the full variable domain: EAGVVQSPRYKIIEKKQPVAFWCNPISGHNTLYWYLQNLGQGPELLIRYENEEAVDDSQLPKDRFSAERLKGVDSTLKIQPAELGDSAVYLCASSLSAGRPDTQYFGPGTRLTVL.

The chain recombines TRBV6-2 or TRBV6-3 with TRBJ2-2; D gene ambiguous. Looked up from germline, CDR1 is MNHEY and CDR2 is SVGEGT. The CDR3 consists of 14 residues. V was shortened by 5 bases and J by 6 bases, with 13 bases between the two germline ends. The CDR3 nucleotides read TGTGCCAGCAGTCGTCCTAGTTTACCCGGGGAGCTGTTTTTT. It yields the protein CASSRPSLPGELFF.

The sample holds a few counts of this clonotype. CDR3 region: CASSQKSNSHYEQYF. The CDR3 coding sequence is TGTGCCAGCAGTCAAAAAAGTAATTCACACTACGAGCAGTACTTC. The chain couples TRBV6-1 to TRBJ2-7; D ambiguous. The V end lost 5 bases, the J end lost 3 bases, and 17 bases lay between the germline ends. Looked up from germline, CDR1 is MNHNS and CDR2 is SASEGT. The CDR3 consists of 15 residues.

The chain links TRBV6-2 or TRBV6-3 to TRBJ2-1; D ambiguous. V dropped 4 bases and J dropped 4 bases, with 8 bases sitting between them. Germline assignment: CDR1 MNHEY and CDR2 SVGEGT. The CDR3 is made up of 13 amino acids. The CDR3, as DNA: TGTGCCAGCAGTTCGTCTAGGTACAATGAGCAGTTCTTC. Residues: CASSSSRYNEQFF.

The CDR3 coding sequence is TGTGCCAGCAGTTACTCGGGGTGGGGCAATGAGCAGTTCTTC. Translating gives CASSYSGWGNEQFF. The chain uses TRBV6-5 and TRBJ2-1, with no clear D. V lost 0 bases, J lost 6 bases, and 9 bases lay in between. This CDR3 spans 14 amino acids. CDR1 and CDR2 from the germline V gene are MNHEY and SVGAGI.

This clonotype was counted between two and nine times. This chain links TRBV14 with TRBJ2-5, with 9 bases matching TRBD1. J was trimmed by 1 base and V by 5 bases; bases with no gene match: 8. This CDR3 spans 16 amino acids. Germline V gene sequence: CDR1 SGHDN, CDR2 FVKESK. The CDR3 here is CASSGPGQGPQETQYF. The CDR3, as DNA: TGTGCCAGCAGCGGCCCGGGACAGGGTCCCCAAGAGACCCAGTACTTC.

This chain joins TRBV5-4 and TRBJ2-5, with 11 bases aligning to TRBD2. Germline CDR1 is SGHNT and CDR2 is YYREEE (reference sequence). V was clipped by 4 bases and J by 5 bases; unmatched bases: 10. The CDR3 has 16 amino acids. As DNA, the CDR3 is TGTGCCAGCAGCCCCTCGACTAGCGGGGTCGGTGAGACCCAGTACTTC. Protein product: CASSPSTSGVGETQYF.

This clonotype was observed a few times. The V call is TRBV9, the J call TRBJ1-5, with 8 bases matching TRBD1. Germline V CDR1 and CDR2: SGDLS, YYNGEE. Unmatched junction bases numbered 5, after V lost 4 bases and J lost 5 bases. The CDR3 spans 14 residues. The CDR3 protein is CASSLGQGDQPQHF. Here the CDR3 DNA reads TGTGCCAGCAGCCTTGGACAGGGTGATCAGCCCCAGCATTTT.

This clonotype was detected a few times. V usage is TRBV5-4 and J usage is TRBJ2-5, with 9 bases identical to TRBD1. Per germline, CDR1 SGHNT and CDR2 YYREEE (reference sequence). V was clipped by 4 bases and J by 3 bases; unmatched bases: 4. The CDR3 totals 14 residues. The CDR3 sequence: CASSVRDREETQYF. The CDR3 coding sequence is TGTGCCAGCAGCGTCAGGGACAGGGAAGAGACCCAGTACTTC.

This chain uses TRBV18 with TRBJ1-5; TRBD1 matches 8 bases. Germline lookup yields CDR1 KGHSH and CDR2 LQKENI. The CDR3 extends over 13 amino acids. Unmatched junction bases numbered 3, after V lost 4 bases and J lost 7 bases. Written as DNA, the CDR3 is TGTGCCAGCTCACTTCCAGGGGGCCAGCCCCAGCATTTT. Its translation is CASSLPGGQPQHF.

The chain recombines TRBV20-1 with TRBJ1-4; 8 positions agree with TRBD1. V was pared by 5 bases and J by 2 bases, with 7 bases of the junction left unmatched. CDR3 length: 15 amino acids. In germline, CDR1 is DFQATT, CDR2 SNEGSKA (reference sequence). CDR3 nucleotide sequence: TGCAGTGCTTCTCGCAGGGGGCTCACTAATGAAAAACTGTTTTTT. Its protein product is CSASRRGLTNEKLFF.

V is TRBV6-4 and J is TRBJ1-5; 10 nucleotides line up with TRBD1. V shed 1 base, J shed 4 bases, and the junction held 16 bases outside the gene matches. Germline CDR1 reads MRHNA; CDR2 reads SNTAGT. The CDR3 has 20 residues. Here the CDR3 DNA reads TGTGCCAGCAGTGACTGTGTGGACAGGGGGGTAGAGGGTCCTAATCAGCCCCAGCATTTT. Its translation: CASSDCVDRGVEGPNQPQHF.

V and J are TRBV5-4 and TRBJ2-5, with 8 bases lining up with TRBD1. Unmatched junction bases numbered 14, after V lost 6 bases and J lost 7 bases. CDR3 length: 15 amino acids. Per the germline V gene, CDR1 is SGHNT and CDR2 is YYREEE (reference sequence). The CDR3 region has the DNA TGTGCCAGCACCCCGGGACAGGTCCTCCCAGGGACCCAGTACTTC. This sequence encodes CASTPGQVLPGTQYF.